What follows are 20 T cell receptor beta chains derived from one specimen sequenced in a study of vaccination effects on CD4 cells after COVID-19. Some clones are missing from TCRdb's copy, which holds only in-frame ones; the method was immunoSEQ multiplex PCR. The sample consists of over 60,000 clones, around 70% of them appearing once. These receptors are not linked to any known antigen. Sequencing followed a ViraFEST assay step that expanded antigen-specific CD4+ T cells with viral peptide pools. Scientists isolated CD4+ T cells after an approximately 10-day culture period ended. Participants each got two BNT162b2 or mRNA-1273 vaccine doses. Sample: CD4+ T cells from PBMCs cultured with HCoV-229E spike peptides, taken after COVID-19 vaccination. The source is a human donor who received a COVID-19 vaccine.

V gene TRBV18 combines with J gene TRBJ1-2; no clear D. CDR1 KGHSH and CDR2 LQKENI come from the germline V gene. Trimming removed 0 bases from V and 3 bases from J, with 8 bases in between. The CDR3 runs to 14 residues. The CDR3 here is CASSPPGSYYGYTF. The CDR3 bases are TGTGCCAGCTCACCACCAGGGTCTTACTATGGCTACACCTTC.

This chain connects TRBV5-8 to TRBJ2-5; 7 bases fit TRBD1. The length of the CDR3 is 14 residues. The trim removed 3 bases at V and 4 bases at J, leaving 6 bases unmatched. Per germline, CDR1 SGHTS and CDR2 YDEGEE. The CDR3 loop reads CASSSRTGVETQYF. CDR3 DNA sequence: TGTGCCAGCAGCTCCCGGACAGGCGTAGAGACCCAGTACTTC.

This rearrangement joins TRBV30 to TRBJ2-2; 7 bases match TRBD2. V shed 3 bases, J shed 6 bases, and the junction held 10 bases outside the gene matches. CDR3 size: 15 residues. Per the germline V gene, CDR1 is GTSNPN and CDR2 is SVGIG (reference sequence). The DNA of the CDR3 is TGTGCCTGGAGCTGGGCGGGGGAGCGCTCCGGGGAGCTGTTTTTT. It translates to CAWSWAGERSGELFF. Full variable domain (remainder filled in from reference TRBV30 and TRBJ2-2): SQTIHQWPATLVQPVGSPLSLECTVEGTSNPNLYWYRQAAGRGLQLLFYSVGIGQISSEVPQNLSASRPQDRQFILSSKKLLLSDSGFYLCAWSWAGERSGELFFGEGSRLTVL.

This rearrangement joins TRBV30 to TRBJ1-5; TRBD1 is a possible D gene (6 bases). This CDR3 spans 13 amino acids. Looked up from germline, CDR1 is GTSNPN and CDR2 is SVGIG (reference sequence). The V and J ends lost 2 bases and 7 bases respectively, with 12 bases between them. This chain's CDR3 is CAWSRTGRQPQHF. The CDR3 nucleotides are TGTGCCTGGAGTAGAACAGGGCGACAGCCCCAGCATTTT.

V usage is TRBV24-1 and J usage is TRBJ1-5; possible D gene TRBD1, 5 bases. CDR3 size: 13 residues. V lost 12 bases and J lost 1, with 12 bases in between. Germline V gene data show CDR1 as KGHDR and CDR2 as SFDVKD. The CDR3 coding sequence is TGTGCCCCCTGGGGCAGGAGCAATCAGCCCCAGCATTTT. Translated: CAPWGRSNQPQHF.

The chain combines TRBV2 with TRBJ1-1; maybe TRBD1 (6 bases). Trimming left V 4 bases short and J 2 bases short, with 8 bases between. CDR3 length: 13 residues. Germline V CDR1 and CDR2: SNHLY, FYNNEI. Written as DNA, the CDR3 is TGTGCCAGCAGTGCACAGGGAAACACTGAAGCTTTCTTT. This encodes CASSAQGNTEAFF.

The rearrangement links TRBV6-4 to TRBJ2-2; a weak D match, TRBD1 (6 bases). CDR1 and CDR2 (germline): MRHNA, SNTAGT. The V end lost 6 bases, the J end lost 2 bases, and 13 bases lay between the germline ends. This CDR3 spans 15 amino acids. The DNA for the CDR3 is TGTGCCAGCAGCCCAGACAGGATAAACACCGGGGAGCTGTTTTTT. The encoded protein is CASSPDRINTGELFF.

This chain joins TRBV12-3 or TRBV12-4 and TRBJ1-1, with no clear D. The ends were cut back, 3 bases at V and 5 bases at J, with 10 bases in the middle. This CDR3 is built from 13 residues. The CDR3 DNA reads TGTGCCAGCAGTTTGAAAGGACCGACTGAAGCTTTCTTT. Residues: CASSLKGPTEAFF.

The CDR3 is CASSEALAGRAFF. CDR3 sequence (DNA): TGTGCCAGCAGTGAAGCCCTAGCAGGTCGGGCTTTCTTT. The genes are TRBV6-1 and TRBJ1-1, with unresolved D. The germline V gene encodes CDR1 MNHNS and CDR2 SASEGT. The CDR3 spans 13 residues. V was pared by 0 bases and J by 11 bases, with 13 bases between.

The chain uses TRBV10-1 and TRBJ1-5; TRBD1 aligns across 8 bases. The J segment lost 6 bases and the V segment lost 4 bases, leaving 17 bases of the junction unmatched. Germline V gives CDR1 WNHNN, CDR2 SYGVQD (reference sequence). The CDR3 totals 18 residues. CDR3 amino acids: CASSGPVGQGSGGQPQHF. CDR3 DNA sequence: TGCGCCAGCAGTGGGCCAGTAGGACAGGGATCAGGAGGTCAGCCCCAGCATTTT.

This chain links TRBV6-5 with TRBJ2-3; D unresolved. There are 13 residues in the CDR3. V was pared by 2 bases and J by 2 bases, with 5 bases between. Germline V gene lookup returns CDR1 MNHEY and CDR2 SVGAGI. The CDR3, as DNA: TGTGCCAGCAGTTACGACGACACAGATACGCAGTATTTT. It specifies CASSYDDTDTQYF.

The chain is built from TRBV27 and TRBJ2-5; no firm D call. CDR3 length: 15 residues. Germline V gene lookup returns CDR1 MNHEY and CDR2 SMNVEV (reference sequence). The ends were cut back, 2 bases at V and 2 bases at J, with 12 bases in the middle. The CDR3, as DNA: TGTGCCAGCAGTTTAAGGTGGCTGAGGCAAGAGACCCAGTACTTC. This translates into CASSLRWLRQETQYF.

The rearrangement links TRBV6-1 to TRBJ1-3, with D uncertain. The CDR3 totals 17 residues. V was trimmed by 2 bases and J by 2 bases, leaving 16 bases between them. Germline V gene data show CDR1 as MNHNS and CDR2 as SASEGT. CDR3 sequence reads: CASSEKAGWSAGNTIYF. CDR3 DNA: TGTGCCAGCAGTGAAAAGGCAGGTTGGTCGGCTGGAAACACCATATATTTT.

Here the CDR3 reads CASSPTGASYGYTF. The CDR3 DNA reads TGTGCCAGCAGCCCCACAGGGGCGTCGTATGGCTACACCTTC. This chain joins TRBV7-2 and TRBJ1-2; 7 nucleotides line up with TRBD1. Germline loops: CDR1 SGHTA, CDR2 FQGNSA. The V segment lost 5 bases and the J segment 5 bases; nucleotides outside the gene matches: 8. CDR3 length equals 14 residues.

This clone showed up just a few times. The chain has TRBV7-2 and TRBJ1-2, with no clear D. V lost 2 bases to trimming and J lost 8 bases, with 12 bases between them. CDR3 length: 13 residues. Per the germline V gene, CDR1 is SGHTA and CDR2 is FQGNSA. The CDR3 DNA is TGTGCCAGCAGCTTATTCGGGTATGGGGGCTACACCTTC. Its protein product is CASSLFGYGGYTF. The whole variable domain, remainder taken from reference TRBV7-2 and TRBJ1-2, is GAGVSQSPSNKVTEKGKDVELRCDPISGHTALYWYRQSLGQGLEFLIYFQGNSAPDKSGLPSDRFSAERTGGSVSTLTIQRTQQEDSAVYLCASSLFGYGGYTFGSGTRLTVV.

The chain couples TRBV2 to TRBJ1-4; 8 positions agree with TRBD1. This CDR3 is 14 amino acids long. Germline-derived CDR1 and CDR2 are SNHLY and FYNNEI. V shed 9 bases, J shed 5 bases, and the junction held 8 bases outside the gene matches. The CDR3 DNA is TGTGCCAGTGATTCGACAGGGGTGAATGAAAAACTGTTTTTT. It is translated as CASDSTGVNEKLFF.

This clone has more than one count but fewer than ten. CDR3 amino acids: CASSPGQNYEQYV. DNA for the CDR3: TGTGCCAGCAGTCCGGGACAGAACTACGAGCAGTACGTC. This chain uses TRBV2 with TRBJ2-7, with 7 positions matching TRBD1. The CDR3 runs to 13 residues. The ends lost 5 bases at V and 3 bases at J; junction bases unmatched: 4. CDR1 and CDR2 from the germline V gene are SNHLY and FYNNEI.

This clone was seen a few times. The rearrangement uses TRBV7-3 and TRBJ2-1, with 7 bases aligning to TRBD2. CDR3 length equals 15 residues. CDR1 is SGHTA and CDR2 is FQGTGA in the germline V gene. V dropped 2 bases and J dropped 6; count of bases not matched to a gene: 7. DNA for the CDR3: TGTGCCAGCAGCTTAGGGCTAGCGGTCGGCAATGAGCAGTTCTTC. Translating it yields CASSLGLAVGNEQFF.

Here the CDR3 reads CASSRDGATNEKLFF. CDR3 in DNA: TGTGCCAGCAGCCGGGACGGAGCAACTAATGAAAAACTGTTTTTT. V and J are TRBV6-5 and TRBJ1-4; TRBD1 might be the D (5 bases). Deletions cut 6 bases from V and 0 bases from J, with 11 bases between. The CDR3 extends over 15 amino acids. CDR1 and CDR2 from the germline V gene are MNHEY and SVGAGI.

This clone was detected once. The chain couples TRBV24-1 to TRBJ1-6; TRBD1 might be the D (5 bases). The V end was cut by 2 bases, the J end by 10 bases, with 14 bases between. Germline CDR1 KGHDR, CDR2 SFDVKD. CDR3 size: 15 residues. The CDR3 bases are TGTGCCACCAGTGATTCCAGGGATGTCAGGTCACCCCTCCACTTT. It is translated as CATSDSRDVRSPLHF.